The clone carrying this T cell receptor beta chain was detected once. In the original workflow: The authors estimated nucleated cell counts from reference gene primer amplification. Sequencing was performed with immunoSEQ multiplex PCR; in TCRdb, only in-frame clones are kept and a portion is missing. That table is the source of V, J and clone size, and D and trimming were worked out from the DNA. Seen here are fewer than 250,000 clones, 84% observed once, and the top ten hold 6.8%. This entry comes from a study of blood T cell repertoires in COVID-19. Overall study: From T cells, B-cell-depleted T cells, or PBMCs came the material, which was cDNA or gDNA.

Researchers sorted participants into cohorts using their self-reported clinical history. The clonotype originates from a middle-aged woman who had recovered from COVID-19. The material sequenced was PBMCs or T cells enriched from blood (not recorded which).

CDR3 nucleotide sequence: TGCGCCAGGTTTCAGGACTCTGGAAACACCATATATTTT. Translating gives CARFQDSGNTIYF. V and J are TRBV10-1 and TRBJ1-3; D unresolved. Trimming cost V 9 bases and J 0 bases, with 9 bases left between them. CDR3 size: 13 residues. Germline values: CDR1 WNHNN, CDR2 SYGVQD (reference sequence).